The T cell receptor (beta chain) under discussion was sequenced for a study of early T cells in non-severe SARS-CoV-2 infection. Germline V CDR1 and CDR2: SQVTM, ANQGSEA. V was clipped by 5 bases and J by 0 bases, with 10 bases between them. CDR3 length: 13 amino acids. This clonotype was counted between two and nine times. Unique molecular identifiers (one per individual cDNA molecule) were attached. TCRdb recomputed calls from the 5' RACE reads with MiXCR, one row per CDR3 protein. The top ten hold 3% to 4% of the sample, which has 50,000 to 70,000 distinct CDR3 sequences, about 7.7% seen once. The chain employs TRBV29-1 and TRBJ1-1, with unresolved D. This TCR was recovered from an adult who was a healthcare worker with PCR-confirmed SARS-CoV-2 infection or an uninfected control (not recorded which). Sample: whole blood. The CDR3 nucleotides read TGCAGCGTTAGGACGGATATGAACACTGAAGCTTTCTTT. This sequence encodes CSVRTDMNTEAFF.